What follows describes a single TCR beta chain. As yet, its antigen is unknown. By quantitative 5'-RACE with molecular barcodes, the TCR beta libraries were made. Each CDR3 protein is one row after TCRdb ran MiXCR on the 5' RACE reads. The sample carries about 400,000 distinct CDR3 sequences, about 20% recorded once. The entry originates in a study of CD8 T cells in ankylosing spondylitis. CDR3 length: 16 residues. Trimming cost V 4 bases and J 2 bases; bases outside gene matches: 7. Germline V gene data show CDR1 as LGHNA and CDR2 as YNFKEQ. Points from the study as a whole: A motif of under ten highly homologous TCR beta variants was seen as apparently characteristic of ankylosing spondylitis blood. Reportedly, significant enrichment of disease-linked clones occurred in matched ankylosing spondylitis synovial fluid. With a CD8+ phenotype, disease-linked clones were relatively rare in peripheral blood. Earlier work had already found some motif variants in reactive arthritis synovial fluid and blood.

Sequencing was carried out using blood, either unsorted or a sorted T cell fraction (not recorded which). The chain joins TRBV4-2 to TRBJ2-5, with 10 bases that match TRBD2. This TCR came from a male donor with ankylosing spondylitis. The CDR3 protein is CASSPDSGRVQETQYF. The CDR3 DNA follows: TGTGCCAGCAGCCCAGACAGCGGGAGGGTTCAAGAGACCCAGTACTTC.